Following are 6 T cell receptor beta chains from one sample sequenced in a study of human T cells and chemical hapten exposure. TCRdb independently ran MiXCR on the RACE reads; one entry per CDR3 protein. Of nearly 350,000 distinct CDR3 sequences listed, around 7% are singletons. The time point was: patch test 1, 2 weeks after DPC sensitization. Treatment specified: therapeutic diphenylcyclopropenone sensitization with weekly scalp DPC. This material consisted of whole blood, taken in connection with sensitization to the hapten diphenylcyclopropenone (DPC). The source is a woman between 18 and 29 years old with alopecia areata. Some clones in this sample may be carry-over from other donors' samples.

This clonotype was detected ten times or more. The J gene is TRBJ2-5, the V gene TRBV5-1; D is perhaps TRBD2 (5 bases). This CDR3 has 15 residues. Trimming left V 0 bases short and J 2 bases short, with 11 bases between. Germline values: CDR1 SGHRS, CDR2 YFSETQ. The CDR3 reads CASSLGPGLQETQYF. CDR3 sequence (DNA): TGCGCCAGCAGCTTGGGGCCGGGGTTACAAGAGACCCAGTACTTC.

In this sample, this clonotype turned up a few times. The chain links TRBV28 to TRBJ2-3; D possibly corresponds to TRBD2 (6 bases). V was pared by 6 bases and J by 0 bases, with 13 bases between. Germline values: CDR1 MDHEN, CDR2 SYDVKM. The CDR3 covers 15 residues. The CDR3, as DNA: TGTGCCAGCAGCACGGGACTCAGTAGCACAGATACGCAGTATTTT. It codes for CASSTGLSSTDTQYF.

The chain links TRBV6-6 to TRBJ1-6; D gene unclear. CDR3 size: 14 residues. Germline assignment: CDR1 MNHNY and CDR2 SVGAGI (reference sequence). The V end was cut by 7 bases, the J end by 8 bases, with 15 bases between. The DNA of the CDR3 is TGTGCCAGCAAGGATAGGGTGTCCTATTCACCCCTCCACTTT. Translated: CASKDRVSYSPLHF.

This clonotype was found a few times. The chain couples TRBV11-2 to TRBJ1-1; perhaps TRBD1 as D (5 bases). The CDR3 totals 13 residues. V was shortened by 4 bases and J by 2 bases, with 8 bases between the two germline ends. Germline V gene lookup returns CDR1 SGHAT and CDR2 FQNNGV. CDR3 coding DNA: TGTGCCAGCAGCTGGGACGGTAACACTGAAGCTTTCTTT. Its translation: CASSWDGNTEAFF.

In this sample, this clonotype turned up many times. The V call is TRBV12-3 or TRBV12-4, the J call TRBJ2-1; D ambiguous. V lost 3 bases to trimming and J lost 6 bases, with 0 bases between them. The CDR3 runs to 10 residues. This chain's CDR3 is CASSFNEQFF. DNA for the CDR3: TGTGCCAGCAGTTTCAATGAGCAGTTCTTC.

This clonotype was seen more than once but under ten times. The J gene is TRBJ1-1, the V gene TRBV29-1, with 8 nucleotides matching TRBD1. The CDR3 covers 13 residues. Per germline, CDR1 SQVTM and CDR2 ANQGSEA. V gave up 7 bases and J gave up 1 base; unmatched junction bases: 5. The CDR3 loop is CSGGTGWNTEAFF. DNA for the CDR3: TGCAGCGGCGGGACAGGCTGGAACACTGAAGCTTTCTTT.